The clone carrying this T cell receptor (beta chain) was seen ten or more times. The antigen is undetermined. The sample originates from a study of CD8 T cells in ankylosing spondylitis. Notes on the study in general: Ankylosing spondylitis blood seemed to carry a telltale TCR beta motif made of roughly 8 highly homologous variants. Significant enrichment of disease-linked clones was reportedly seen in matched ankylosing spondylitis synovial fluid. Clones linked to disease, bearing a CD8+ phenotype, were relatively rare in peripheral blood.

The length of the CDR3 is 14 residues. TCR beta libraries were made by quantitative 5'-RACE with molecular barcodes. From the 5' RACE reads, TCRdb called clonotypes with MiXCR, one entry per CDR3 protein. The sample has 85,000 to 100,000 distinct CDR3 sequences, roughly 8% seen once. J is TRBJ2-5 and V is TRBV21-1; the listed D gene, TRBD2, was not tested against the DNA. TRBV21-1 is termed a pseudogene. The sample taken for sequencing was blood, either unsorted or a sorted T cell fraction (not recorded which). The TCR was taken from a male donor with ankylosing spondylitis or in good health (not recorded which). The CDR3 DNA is TGTGCCAGGAGGCGGGACGTCCCCGAAGAGACCCAGTACTTC. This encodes CARRRDVPEETQYF.